The 21 T cell receptor beta chains reported below all come from one sample, sequenced in a study of preoperative IRX-2 immunotherapy in early breast cancer. Treatment reported: preoperative locoregional IRX-2 cytokine immunotherapy. Using immunoSEQ multiplex PCR, the repertoire was profiled, and TCRdb retains in-frame clones only, with some absent. The sample contains under 30,000 clones, over 85% of which appear only once. Sample: tumor tissue, taken after IRX-2 immunotherapy. The receptors derive from a human donor with breast cancer.

The chain links TRBV6-1 to TRBJ1-6; tentative D call: TRBD1 (5 bases). The CDR3 consists of 14 residues. V lost 7 bases to trimming and J lost 7 bases, with 14 bases between them. Germline assignment: CDR1 MNHNS and CDR2 SASEGT. Here the CDR3 DNA reads TGTGCCAGCACCATAAACGGGGGAAATTCACCCCTCCACTTT. Translating it yields CASTINGGNSPLHF.

This chain joins TRBV9 and TRBJ2-3; perhaps TRBD2 as D (5 bases). Germline CDR1 is SGDLS and CDR2 is YYNGEE. V gave up 2 bases and J gave up 0 bases, with 13 bases separating them. The CDR3 is 16 amino acids. CDR3 region: CASSVSGLSSTDTQYF. The DNA for the CDR3 is TGTGCCAGCAGCGTTTCGGGGTTGAGTAGCACAGATACGCAGTATTTT.

In this sample, this clone turned up once. The chain carries TRBV27 and TRBJ2-7, with 7 positions matching TRBD1. Trimming at V came to 6 bases and at J to 3 bases, leaving 5 bases not matched to a gene. CDR3 size: 13 residues. Per germline, CDR1 MNHEY and CDR2 SMNVEV (reference sequence). CDR3 in amino acids: CASSPGQSYEQYF. CDR3 DNA: TGTGCCAGCAGCCCGGGACAGAGCTACGAGCAGTACTTC.

The rearrangement joins TRBV11-3 to TRBJ1-5; D possibly corresponds to TRBD1 (5 bases). The ends were cut back, 1 base at V and 3 bases at J, with 10 bases in the middle. Germline V gene data show CDR1 as SGHNT and CDR2 as YENEEA. The CDR3 consists of 15 residues. The CDR3 region is CASSLGAGNNQPQHF. The CDR3 bases are TGTGCCAGCAGCTTAGGGGCAGGGAACAATCAGCCCCAGCATTTT. Together with reference TRBV11-3 and TRBJ1-5, the CDR3 gives the full variable domain: EAGVVQSPRYKIIEKKQPVAFWCNPISGHNTLYWYLQNLGQGPELLIRYENEEAVDDSQLPKDRFSAERLKGVDSTLKIQPAELGDSAVYLCASSLGAGNNQPQHFGDGTRLSIL.

The J gene is TRBJ1-4, the V gene TRBV6-5; possible D gene TRBD1, 6 bases. Germline V gene data show CDR1 as MNHEY and CDR2 as SVGAGI. The germline V and J ends were trimmed by 6 bases and 3 bases, with 14 bases remaining between them. The length of the CDR3 is 15 residues. CDR3 region: CASREQGAANEKLFF. DNA for the CDR3: TGTGCCAGCAGGGAACAGGGTGCGGCTAATGAAAAACTGTTTTTT.

V is TRBV15 and J is TRBJ2-2; no clear D gene. V lost 0 bases, J lost 8 bases, and 28 bases lay in between. The CDR3 contains 20 residues. The germline CDR1 and CDR2 sequences are LNHNV and YYDKDF (reference sequence). The CDR3 DNA follows: TGTGCCACCAGCAGAGAGGAAGAAGAGGCACACGATACGGATGGTGGGGAGCTGTTTTTT. Its translation is CATSREEEEAHDTDGGELFF. Using reference TRBV15 and TRBJ2-2 for the parts outside the CDR3, the full variable domain is DAMVIQNPRYQVTQFGKPVTLSCSQTLNHNVMYWYQQKSSQAPKLLFHYYDKDFNNEADTPDNFQSRRPNTSFCFLDIRSPGLGDTAMYLCATSREEEEAHDTDGGELFFGEGSRLTVL.

This rearrangement joins TRBV25-1 to TRBJ1-4, with 10 positions matching TRBD1. The CDR3 spans 14 residues. With 4 bases clipped from V and 8 bases from J, the junction kept 4 bases outside the gene matches. Germline CDR1 MGHDK, CDR2 SYGVNS. The CDR3 loop is CASSGDRGGEKLFF. The CDR3 DNA follows: TGTGCCAGCAGTGGGGACAGGGGAGGGGAAAAACTGTTTTTT.

The gene calls are TRBV6-1 and TRBJ1-6, with a tentative D call TRBD1 (5 bases). Germline CDR1 MNHNS, CDR2 SASEGT. The CDR3 runs to 15 residues. The V end was cut by 0 bases, the J end by 7 bases, with 10 bases between. The CDR3 here is CASSEAGAGNSPLHF. The CDR3 DNA reads TGTGCCAGCAGTGAAGCCGGGGCGGGCAATTCACCCCTCCACTTT.

In its sample, this clone was seen a few times. The chain couples TRBV11-3 to TRBJ2-5; D is unclear. Germline CDR1 reads SGHNT; CDR2 reads YENEEA. The germline V and J ends were trimmed by 5 bases and 5 bases, with 12 bases remaining between them. This CDR3 has 13 residues. CDR3 DNA sequence: TGTGCCAGCAGCGTGGGCCCGCTGGAGACCCAGTACTTC. Translating gives CASSVGPLETQYF. The variable domain in full, completed from reference TRBV11-3 and TRBJ2-5, reads EAGVVQSPRYKIIEKKQPVAFWCNPISGHNTLYWYLQNLGQGPELLIRYENEEAVDDSQLPKDRFSAERLKGVDSTLKIQPAELGDSAVYLCASSVGPLETQYFGPGTRLLVL.

The V call is TRBV6-6, the J call TRBJ2-1; D could derive from TRBD1 or TRBD2 (5 bases each). Germline V lookup: CDR1 MNHNY, CDR2 SVGAGI (reference sequence). The CDR3 totals 11 residues. V was trimmed by 8 bases and J by 7 bases, leaving 9 bases between them. The CDR3 region has the DNA TGTGCCAGCGGGGGTGGAAATGAGCAGTTCTTC. It is translated as CASGGGNEQFF.

The rearrangement joins TRBV15 to TRBJ2-5; D is ambiguous. V lost 3 bases and J lost 5, with 16 bases in between. Germline loops: CDR1 LNHNV, CDR2 YYDKDF (reference sequence). This CDR3 comprises 15 residues. The CDR3 bases are TGTGCCACCAGCAGCGATCAGGCTAGTGGGGAGACCCAGTACTTC. Amino acids: CATSSDQASGETQYF. The full variable domain, in which reference TRBV15 and TRBJ2-5 provide the parts outside the CDR3, is DAMVIQNPRYQVTQFGKPVTLSCSQTLNHNVMYWYQQKSSQAPKLLFHYYDKDFNNEADTPDNFQSRRPNTSFCFLDIRSPGLGDTAMYLCATSSDQASGETQYFGPGTRLLVL.

This clone was counted a single time. The chain employs TRBV7-9 and TRBJ2-1; 11 bases match TRBD1. The CDR3 is made up of 18 amino acids. After removal of 5 bases from V and 8 bases from J, the junction contained 17 bases not matched to a gene. Germline CDR1 SEHNR, CDR2 FQNEAQ (reference sequence). This CDR3 reads CASSPYALGTGGEDEQFF. CDR3 DNA sequence: TGTGCCAGCAGCCCCTACGCCTTAGGGACAGGGGGTGAAGATGAGCAGTTCTTC.

This chain's CDR3 is CASGSNTDTQYF. DNA of the CDR3: TGTGCTAGTGGTTCCAACACAGATACGCAGTATTTT. The gene calls are TRBV12-5 and TRBJ2-3; unclear D gene. The V gene's germline CDR1 is LGHNT and CDR2 FRNRAP. V gave up 4 bases and J gave up 2 bases, with 4 bases separating them. The CDR3 consists of 12 residues.

V gene TRBV5-6 combines with J gene TRBJ2-5; D is perhaps TRBD2 (5 bases). This CDR3 is built from 14 residues. Germline-derived CDR1 and CDR2 are SGHDT and YYEEEE. V was shortened by 1 base and J by 2 bases, with 9 bases between the two germline ends. The CDR3 is CASSLRLRQETQYF. Written as DNA, the CDR3 is TGTGCCAGCAGCTTGCGACTACGTCAAGAGACCCAGTACTTC.

The chain links TRBV5-5 to TRBJ1-1; 9 positions agree with TRBD1. The germline V gene has CDR1 SGHKS and CDR2 YYEKEE (reference sequence). The CDR3 is made up of 17 amino acids. Trimming at V came to 5 bases and at J to 0 bases, leaving 11 bases not matched to a gene. DNA of the CDR3: TGTGCCAGCAGGGCAGACAGGGGGACCAACATGAACACTGAAGCTTTCTTT. Protein product: CASRADRGTNMNTEAFF. The whole variable domain, filled in from reference TRBV5-5 and TRBJ1-1, reads DAGVTQSPTHLIKTRGQQVTLRCSPISGHKSVSWYQQVLGQGPQFIFQYYEKEERGRGNFPDRFSARQFPNYSSELNVNALLLGDSALYLCASRADRGTNMNTEAFFGQGTRLTVV.

CDR3 nucleotides: TGCGCCAGCAGCTTCCCGAGGGGGCAGGGGAATGGCTACACCTTC. Amino acid sequence: CASSFPRGQGNGYTF. The gene calls are TRBV5-1 and TRBJ1-2; 7 bases map to TRBD1. V lost 2 bases and J lost 6; bases outside the gene matches: 10. Germline assignment: CDR1 SGHRS and CDR2 YFSETQ. The CDR3 totals 15 residues.

The CDR3 DNA follows: TGTGCCAGCACCCCTGGGACAGGGGACACCCTCCACTTT. It is translated as CASTPGTGDTLHF. The rearrangement joins TRBV28 to TRBJ1-6, with 10 bases identical to TRBD1. Germline assignment: CDR1 MDHEN and CDR2 SYDVKM. The V gene end was trimmed by 7 bases and the J gene end by 14 bases; junction bases not matched to a gene: 8. The CDR3 consists of 13 residues.

Here the CDR3 DNA reads TGTGCCAGCAGCCAAGGACGGTTCTATGGCTACACCTTC. This codes for CASSQGRFYGYTF. This sequence joins TRBV11-3 and TRBJ1-2; no reliable D call. The CDR3 is 13 amino acids. The V end lost 5 bases, the J end lost 4 bases, and 11 bases lay between the germline ends. Germline CDR1 is SGHNT and CDR2 is YENEEA.

This chain uses TRBV2 with TRBJ2-5; 11 bases agree with TRBD2. V dropped 5 bases and J dropped 1; count of bases not matched to a gene: 6. Germline lookup yields CDR1 SNHLY and CDR2 FYNNEI. CDR3 length: 16 residues. The CDR3 nucleotides are TGTGCCAGCAGTCTCCTAGCGGGGGGACCCCAAGAGACCCAGTACTTC. This encodes CASSLLAGGPQETQYF.

V is TRBV4-2 and J is TRBJ2-7; no reliable D call. Germline V gene lookup returns CDR1 LGHNA and CDR2 YNFKEQ. V lost 0 bases and J lost 3, with 12 bases in between. The CDR3 spans 15 residues. The CDR3 spells CASSQDVRSVYEQYF. The CDR3, as DNA: TGTGCCAGCAGCCAAGATGTTCGTTCCGTCTACGAGCAGTACTTC.

V and J are TRBV5-4 and TRBJ1-1, with D perhaps matching TRBD1 (6 bases). CDR3 size: 16 residues. Germline lookup yields CDR1 SGHNT and CDR2 YYREEE (reference sequence). Trimming pared 0 bases from V and 4 bases from J, leaving 16 bases between. The CDR3 spells CASSLAMVRGSTEAFF. The CDR3 DNA reads as TGTGCCAGCAGCTTGGCCATGGTCAGGGGTTCCACTGAAGCTTTCTTT.